The 27 T cell receptor beta chains in this list originate from one sample, sequenced in a study of OX40 agonist ivuxolimab in advanced cancers. Assay: immunoSEQ multiplex PCR; the TCRdb copy retains only in-frame clones and omits some. The table records 90,000 to 95,000 clones, approximately 89% of them present only once. The material was CD4+ or CD8+ T cells sorted from blood, obtained in a trial of the OX40 agonist ivuxolimab. The receptors come from an adult with an advanced solid tumor such as melanoma, head and neck, liver or kidney cancer.

The CDR3 DNA reads TGTGCCAGTAGTATAAACAGCTTCAATGAGCAGTTCTTC. This codes for CASSINSFNEQFF. The J gene is TRBJ2-1, the V gene TRBV19; D is unresolved. Per the germline V gene, CDR1 is LNHDA and CDR2 is SQIVND (reference sequence). This CDR3 region has 13 residues. V lost 2 bases, J lost 6 bases, and 8 bases lay in between.

The CDR3 DNA follows: TGCAGCGTTGAACTAGCGGGGTCCACAGATACGCAGTATTTT. Protein sequence: CSVELAGSTDTQYF. The V call is TRBV29-1, the J call TRBJ2-3; 9 bases map to TRBD2. The length of the CDR3 is 14 residues. The J segment lost 2 bases and the V segment lost 2 bases, leaving 2 bases of the junction unmatched. Per germline, CDR1 SQVTM and CDR2 ANQGSEA.

This chain joins TRBV6-5 and TRBJ1-1, with D unresolved. The germline V gene has CDR1 MNHEY and CDR2 SVGAGI. V lost 0 bases and J 1 base, leaving 9 bases between the germline ends. This CDR3 has 15 amino acids. The CDR3 protein is CASSYSNLANTEAFF. The DNA for the CDR3 is TGTGCCAGCAGTTACTCGAATCTTGCGAACACTGAAGCTTTCTTT.

CDR3 protein: CASSNRLAGLQETQYF. CDR3 DNA: TGCGCCAGCAGCAACCGACTAGCGGGACTACAAGAGACCCAGTACTTC. The chain couples TRBV5-1 to TRBJ2-5, with 11 bases matching TRBD2. Trimming at V came to 4 bases and at J to 2 bases, leaving 7 bases not matched to a gene. Germline loops: CDR1 SGHRS, CDR2 YFSETQ. This CDR3 has 16 residues.

The chain uses TRBV14 and TRBJ1-4; 10 bases are a match to TRBD1. The CDR3 has 19 residues. The J segment lost 8 bases and the V segment lost 5 bases, leaving 20 bases of the junction unmatched. Per the germline V gene, CDR1 is SGHDN and CDR2 is FVKESK. CDR3 region: CASSEIPPGYRDRGEKLFF. The CDR3 DNA reads TGTGCCAGCAGCGAAATACCTCCGGGATACCGGGACAGGGGCGAAAAACTGTTTTTT. The full variable domain, completed using reference TRBV14 and TRBJ1-4, is EAGVTQFPSHSVIEKGQTVTLRCDPISGHDNLYWYRRVMGKEIKFLLHFVKESKQDESGMPNNRFLAERTGGTYSTLKVQPAELEDSGVYFCASSEIPPGYRDRGEKLFFGSGTQLSVL.

The CDR3 protein is CASSLDFKEAFF. The CDR3 nucleotides read TGTGCCAGCAGCTTAGATTTTAAGGAAGCTTTCTTT. The V call is TRBV11-2, the J call TRBJ1-1; D is undetermined. There are 12 residues in the CDR3. Germline V gene lookup returns CDR1 SGHAT and CDR2 FQNNGV. V was shortened by 0 bases and J by 8 bases, with 7 bases between the two germline ends.

This clone was detected once. The genes are TRBV7-7 and TRBJ2-1, with TRBD1 identical over 8 bases. After removal of 1 base from V and 6 bases from J, the junction contained 5 bases not matched to a gene. Germline CDR1 SSHAT, CDR2 FNYEAQ (reference sequence). The CDR3 is made up of 15 amino acids. The chain's CDR3 is CASSLDTGQVNEQFF. In nucleotides, the CDR3 is TGTGCCAGCAGCTTAGATACGGGACAGGTCAATGAGCAGTTCTTC.

This clone was observed a few times. The sample has other DNA sequences that encode this CDR3 too. The chain combines TRBV15 with TRBJ1-1, with a tentative D call TRBD1 (5 bases). V was pared by 1 base and J by 2 bases, with 8 bases between. This CDR3 spans 14 amino acids. Per germline, CDR1 LNHNV and CDR2 YYDKDF (reference sequence). This CDR3 is CATSRGDRNTEAFF. CDR3 DNA sequence: TGTGCCACCAGCAGAGGGGACCGCAACACTGAAGCTTTCTTT. The complete variable domain, with remaining parts taken from reference TRBV15 and TRBJ1-1, reads DAMVIQNPRYQVTQFGKPVTLSCSQTLNHNVMYWYQQKSSQAPKLLFHYYDKDFNNEADTPDNFQSRRPNTSFCFLDIRSPGLGDTAMYLCATSRGDRNTEAFFGQGTRLTVV.

V usage is TRBV30 and J usage is TRBJ1-3; 10 nucleotides align to TRBD1. The CDR3 loop spans 15 amino acids. Per the germline V gene, CDR1 is GTSNPN and CDR2 is SVGIG (reference sequence). The trim removed 7 bases at V and 0 bases at J, leaving 6 bases unmatched. CDR3 DNA: TGTGCCTTGACAGGGGGCTTCGGCTCTGGAAACACCATATATTTT. This encodes CALTGGFGSGNTIYF.

The rearrangement uses TRBV5-6 and TRBJ2-1, with 9 nucleotides matching TRBD2. The J segment lost 0 bases and the V segment lost 5 bases, leaving 12 bases of the junction unmatched. CDR3 size: 18 residues. Germline assignment: CDR1 SGHDT and CDR2 YYEEEE. The CDR3 DNA reads as TGTGCCAGCAGTTCGGTCCTAGCGGGAAGGGGCTCCTACAATGAGCAGTTCTTC. Translated, it gives CASSSVLAGRGSYNEQFF.

This clone was observed a few times. V usage is TRBV19 and J usage is TRBJ1-5, with 12 bases that match TRBD1. The CDR3 consists of 14 residues. Germline V gene sequence: CDR1 LNHDA, CDR2 SQIVND (reference sequence). V lost 10 bases to trimming and J lost 6 bases; unmatched junction nucleotides: 7. CDR3 region: CATSGTGGGQPQHF. The CDR3 DNA reads TGTGCCACCAGTGGGACAGGGGGCGGTCAGCCCCAGCATTTT.

V and J are TRBV11-1 and TRBJ2-1; 10 positions agree with TRBD2. The CDR3 extends over 19 amino acids. J lost 5 bases, V lost 1 base, and 14 bases had no gene match. Germline CDR1 reads SGHAT; CDR2 reads FQDESV (reference sequence). CDR3: CASSLGWGLASQRNNEQFF. The CDR3 region has the DNA TGTGCCAGCAGCTTAGGGTGGGGACTAGCGTCTCAAAGAAACAATGAGCAGTTCTTC.

This chain joins TRBV15 and TRBJ2-3; 7 positions match TRBD2. In germline, CDR1 is LNHNV, CDR2 YYDKDF (reference sequence). J gave up 2 bases and V 5 bases, and 7 bases lay outside the gene matches. The CDR3 is 15 amino acids. For the CDR3, the DNA is TGTGCCACCAGCGGGGAGGGCTTCTCCACAGATACGCAGTATTTT. Amino acids: CATSGEGFSTDTQYF. The complete variable domain, with remaining parts taken from reference TRBV15 and TRBJ2-3, reads DAMVIQNPRYQVTQFGKPVTLSCSQTLNHNVMYWYQQKSSQAPKLLFHYYDKDFNNEADTPDNFQSRRPNTSFCFLDIRSPGLGDTAMYLCATSGEGFSTDTQYFGPGTRLTVL.

The chain recombines TRBV29-1 with TRBJ2-7; TRBD2 agrees at 7 bases. Trimming removed 2 bases from V and 6 bases from J; junction bases left unmatched: 4. Germline V gives CDR1 SQVTM, CDR2 ANQGSEA. The CDR3 contains 12 residues. For the CDR3, the DNA is TGCAGCGTTGAATCCAGCGGGGTCGAGCAGTACTTC. It yields the protein CSVESSGVEQYF.

V gene TRBV27 combines with J gene TRBJ2-3; 7 bases map to TRBD2. Germline-derived CDR1 and CDR2 are MNHEY and SMNVEV (reference sequence). With 0 bases clipped from V and 7 bases from J, the junction kept 13 bases outside the gene matches. The CDR3 has 17 amino acids. The CDR3 sequence: CASSLSIRTSASHTQYF. As DNA, the CDR3 is TGTGCCAGCAGTTTATCCATTCGTACTAGCGCCTCGCATACGCAGTATTTT.

This clone appeared a single time. The sample has other DNA sequences that encode this CDR3 too. The J gene is TRBJ2-3, the V gene TRBV5-1; D not resolved. Trimming left V 0 bases short and J 0 bases short, with 8 bases between. The length of the CDR3 is 15 residues. Germline CDR1 reads SGHRS; CDR2 reads YFSETQ. The CDR3 reads CASSLASTSTDTQYF. The CDR3 nucleotides are TGCGCCAGCAGCTTGGCCAGTACTAGCACAGATACGCAGTATTTT.

This sequence joins TRBV21-1 and TRBJ2-1; no check of the table's D call, TRBD2, against the DNA was made. TRBV21-1 is deemed a pseudogene. The CDR3 has 15 amino acids. The CDR3 region is CASSPRLAGYNEQFF. The CDR3 region has the DNA TGTGCCAGCAGCCCTCGGCTAGCGGGGTACAATGAGCAGTTCTTC.

The chain recombines TRBV4-1 with TRBJ2-3; D perhaps matches TRBD2 (5 bases). CDR3 size: 14 residues. In germline, CDR1 is MGHRA, CDR2 YSYEKL. V lost 0 bases to trimming and J lost 6 bases, with 10 bases between them. This CDR3 is CASSQDDGVDTQYF. In DNA form, the CDR3 reads TGCGCCAGCAGCCAAGATGACGGGGTGGATACGCAGTATTTT.

The rearrangement links TRBV11-2 to TRBJ2-5, with 10 nucleotides matching TRBD2. Germline V gives CDR1 SGHAT, CDR2 FQNNGV. There are 17 residues in the CDR3. After removal of 5 bases from V and 5 bases from J, the junction contained 14 bases not matched to a gene. The CDR3 sequence is CASSPRGALAGVETQYF. CDR3 nucleotide sequence: TGTGCCAGCAGCCCTAGGGGGGCCCTAGCGGGAGTGGAGACCCAGTACTTC.

A few counts support this clone. The chain recombines TRBV6-1 with TRBJ1-3, with D maybe TRBD1 (5 bases). This CDR3 contains 13 residues. Trimming took 4 bases from V and 8 from J, leaving 12 bases between them. In germline, CDR1 is MNHNS, CDR2 SASEGT. CDR3 amino acids: CASSGNRIDTIYF. CDR3 sequence (DNA): TGTGCCAGCAGTGGCAACAGGATAGACACCATATATTTT.

The rearrangement uses TRBV19 and TRBJ1-2; the match to TRBD1 covers 7 bases. The CDR3 sequence is 14 residues long. The V gene's germline CDR1 is LNHDA and CDR2 SQIVND (reference sequence). V lost 7 bases and J lost 5; bases outside the gene matches: 10. Here the CDR3 reads CASIPDRDAYGYTF. The DNA for the CDR3 is TGTGCCAGTATTCCCGACAGGGATGCATATGGCTACACCTTC.

The chain couples TRBV30 to TRBJ2-7; 16 bases align to TRBD2. V lost 5 bases to trimming and J lost 4 bases; unmatched junction nucleotides: 8. The V gene's germline CDR1 is GTSNPN and CDR2 SVGIG (reference sequence). The CDR3 is 16 amino acids. As DNA, the CDR3 is TGTGCCTGGGAAAAGGGACTAGCGGGAGGGCCGTACGAGCAGTACTTC. Its protein product is CAWEKGLAGGPYEQYF.

CDR3: CASRPDSVYEQYF. DNA of the CDR3: TGTGCCAGCAGACCGGACAGCGTTTACGAGCAGTACTTC. V and J are TRBV6-6 and TRBJ2-7, with D perhaps matching TRBD1 (6 bases). This CDR3 has 13 amino acids. Germline V lookup: CDR1 MNHNY, CDR2 SVGAGI (reference sequence). With 6 bases removed from V and 4 bases from J, the gap between germline ends came to 13 bases.

This chain uses TRBV6-5 with TRBJ1-2; D remains ambiguous. The CDR3 runs to 15 residues. Trimming took off 6 bases at V and 1 base at J, with 15 bases between the two ends. Germline V gene lookup returns CDR1 MNHEY and CDR2 SVGAGI. CDR3: CASSFLSNFNYGYTF. CDR3 sequence (DNA): TGTGCCAGCAGCTTTCTCAGCAACTTTAACTATGGCTACACCTTC.

The rearrangement links TRBV15 to TRBJ2-6, with 9 positions matching TRBD1. The germline V gene encodes CDR1 LNHNV and CDR2 YYDKDF (reference sequence). The CDR3 loop spans 20 amino acids. V lost 0 bases to trimming and J lost 0 bases; unmatched junction nucleotides: 9. DNA of the CDR3: TGTGCCACCAGCAGAGATCGAAGACAGGGGGGTGGCTCTGGGGCCAACGTCCTGACTTTC. Protein sequence: CATSRDRRQGGGSGANVLTF. The full variable domain, in which reference TRBV15 and TRBJ2-6 provide the parts outside the CDR3, is DAMVIQNPRYQVTQFGKPVTLSCSQTLNHNVMYWYQQKSSQAPKLLFHYYDKDFNNEADTPDNFQSRRPNTSFCFLDIRSPGLGDTAMYLCATSRDRRQGGGSGANVLTFGAGSRLTVL.

The chain is built from TRBV28 and TRBJ1-2; D remains unclear. CDR1 is MDHEN and CDR2 is SYDVKM in the germline V gene. Trimming removed 4 bases from V and 8 bases from J, with 8 bases in between. The CDR3 extends over 11 amino acids. CDR3 loop: CASSSERGYTF. The DNA for the CDR3 is TGTGCCAGCAGTTCCGAGAGAGGCTACACCTTC.

The chain carries TRBV5-1 and TRBJ2-7; D unresolved. This CDR3 is 12 amino acids long. Germline CDR1 is SGHRS and CDR2 is YFSETQ. Trimming pared 4 bases from V and 4 bases from J, leaving 9 bases between. The DNA of the CDR3 is TGCGCCAGCAGCGACGGTAGATACGAGCAGTACTTC. It specifies CASSDGRYEQYF. Supplemented by reference TRBV5-1 and TRBJ2-7, the full variable domain reads KAGVTQTPRYLIKTRGQQVTLSCSPISGHRSVSWYQQTPGQGLQFLFEYFSETQRNKGNFPGRFSGRQFSNSRSEMNVSTLELGDSALYLCASSDGRYEQYFGPGTRLTVT.